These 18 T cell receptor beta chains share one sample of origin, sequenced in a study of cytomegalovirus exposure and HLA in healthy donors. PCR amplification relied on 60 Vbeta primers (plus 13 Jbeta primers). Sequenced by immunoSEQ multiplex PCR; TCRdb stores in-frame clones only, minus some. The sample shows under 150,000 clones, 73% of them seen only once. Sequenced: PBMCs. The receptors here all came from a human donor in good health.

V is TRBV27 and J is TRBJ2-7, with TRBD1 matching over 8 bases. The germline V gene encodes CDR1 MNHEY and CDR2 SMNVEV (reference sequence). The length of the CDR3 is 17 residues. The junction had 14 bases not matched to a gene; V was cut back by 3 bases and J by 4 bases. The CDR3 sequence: CASSFGPTWDRRYEQYF. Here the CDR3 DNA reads TGTGCCAGCAGTTTCGGGCCTACTTGGGACAGGCGGTACGAGCAGTACTTC.

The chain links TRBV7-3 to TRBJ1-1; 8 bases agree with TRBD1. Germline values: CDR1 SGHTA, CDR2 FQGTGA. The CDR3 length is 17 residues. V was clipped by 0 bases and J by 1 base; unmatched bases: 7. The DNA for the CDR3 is TGTGCCAGCAGCTTAACCCCTCTACAGGGGGGGAACACTGAAGCTTTCTTT. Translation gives CASSLTPLQGGNTEAFF.

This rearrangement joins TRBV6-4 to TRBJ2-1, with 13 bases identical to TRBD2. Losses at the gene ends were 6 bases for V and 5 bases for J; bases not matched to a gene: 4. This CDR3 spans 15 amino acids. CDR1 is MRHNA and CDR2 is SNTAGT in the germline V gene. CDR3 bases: TGTGCCAGCAGCCTACTAGCGGGGGGGCACAATGAGCAGTTCTTC. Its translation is CASSLLAGGHNEQFF.

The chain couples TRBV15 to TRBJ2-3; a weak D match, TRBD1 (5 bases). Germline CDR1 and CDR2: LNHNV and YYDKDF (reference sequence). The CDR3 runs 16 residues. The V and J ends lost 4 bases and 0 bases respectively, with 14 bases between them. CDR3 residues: CATSTTTEPSTDTQYF. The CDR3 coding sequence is TGTGCCACCAGCACGACGACAGAACCTAGCACAGATACGCAGTATTTT.

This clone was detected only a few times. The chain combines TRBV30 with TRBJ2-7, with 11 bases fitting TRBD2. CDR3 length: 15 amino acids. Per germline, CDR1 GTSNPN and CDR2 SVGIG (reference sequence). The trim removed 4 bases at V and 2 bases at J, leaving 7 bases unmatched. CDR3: CAWKPGTSGTYEQYF. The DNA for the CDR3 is TGTGCCTGGAAGCCCGGGACTAGCGGAACCTACGAGCAGTACTTC.

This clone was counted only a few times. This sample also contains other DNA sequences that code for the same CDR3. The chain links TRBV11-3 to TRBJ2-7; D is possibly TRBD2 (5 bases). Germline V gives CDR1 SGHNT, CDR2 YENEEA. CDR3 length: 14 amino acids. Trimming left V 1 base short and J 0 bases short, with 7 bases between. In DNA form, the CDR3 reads TGTGCCAGCAGCTTAGGAGGGAGCTCCTACGAGCAGTACTTC. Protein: CASSLGGSSYEQYF.

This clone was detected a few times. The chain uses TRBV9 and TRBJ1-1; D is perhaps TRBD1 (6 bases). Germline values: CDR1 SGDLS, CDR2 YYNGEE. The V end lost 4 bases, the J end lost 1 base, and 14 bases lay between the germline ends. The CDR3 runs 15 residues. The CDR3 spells CASSFGGAGNTEAFF. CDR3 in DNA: TGTGCCAGCAGCTTTGGGGGGGCTGGGAACACTGAAGCTTTCTTT.

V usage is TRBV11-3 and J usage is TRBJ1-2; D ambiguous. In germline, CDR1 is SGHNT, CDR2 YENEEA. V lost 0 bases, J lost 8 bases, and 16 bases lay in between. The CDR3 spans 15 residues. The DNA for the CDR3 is TGTGCCAGCAGCTTAGACTCCCAGAGGGTCAGGGGCTACACCTTC. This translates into CASSLDSQRVRGYTF.

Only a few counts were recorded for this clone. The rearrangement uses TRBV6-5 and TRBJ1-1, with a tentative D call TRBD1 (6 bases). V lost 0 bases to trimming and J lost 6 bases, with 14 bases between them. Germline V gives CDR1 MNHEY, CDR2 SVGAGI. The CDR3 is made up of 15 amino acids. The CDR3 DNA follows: TGTGCCAGCAGTTACTCGATAACAGGGAAGCCTGAAGCTTTCTTT. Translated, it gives CASSYSITGKPEAFF.

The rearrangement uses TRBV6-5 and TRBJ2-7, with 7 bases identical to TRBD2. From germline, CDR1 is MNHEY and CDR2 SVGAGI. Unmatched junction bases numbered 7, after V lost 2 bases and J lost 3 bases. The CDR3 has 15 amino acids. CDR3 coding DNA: TGTGCCAGCAGTTACGGTGGGGAGGGTGGCTACGAGCAGTACTTC. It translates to CASSYGGEGGYEQYF.

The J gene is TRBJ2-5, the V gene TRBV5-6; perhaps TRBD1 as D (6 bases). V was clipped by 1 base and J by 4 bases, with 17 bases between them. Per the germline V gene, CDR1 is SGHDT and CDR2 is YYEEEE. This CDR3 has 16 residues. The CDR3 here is CASSLTWLSRGETQYF. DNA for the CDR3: TGTGCCAGCAGCTTGACGTGGCTGAGCAGGGGAGAGACCCAGTACTTC.

Here the CDR3 reads CASSASVTHGHEQFF. The CDR3 DNA reads TGTGCCAGCAGTGCCTCGGTGACTCACGGCCATGAGCAGTTCTTC. The rearrangement joins TRBV9 to TRBJ2-1; no clear D. V gave up 5 bases and J gave up 8 bases, with 20 bases separating them. Germline CDR1 is SGDLS and CDR2 is YYNGEE. CDR3 length: 15 amino acids.

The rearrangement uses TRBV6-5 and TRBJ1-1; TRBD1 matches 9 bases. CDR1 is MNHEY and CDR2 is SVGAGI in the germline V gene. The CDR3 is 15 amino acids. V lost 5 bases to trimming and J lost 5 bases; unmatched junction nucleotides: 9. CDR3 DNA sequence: TGTGCCAGCAGTCCCGGGACAGGGAGGATAACTGAAGCTTTCTTT. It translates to CASSPGTGRITEAFF.

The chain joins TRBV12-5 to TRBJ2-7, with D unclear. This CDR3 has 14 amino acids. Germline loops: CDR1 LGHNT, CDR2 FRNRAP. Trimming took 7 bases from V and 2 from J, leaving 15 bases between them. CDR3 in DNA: TGTGCTAGTGTCCCACCGACAACCACCTACGAGCAGTACTTC. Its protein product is CASVPPTTTYEQYF.

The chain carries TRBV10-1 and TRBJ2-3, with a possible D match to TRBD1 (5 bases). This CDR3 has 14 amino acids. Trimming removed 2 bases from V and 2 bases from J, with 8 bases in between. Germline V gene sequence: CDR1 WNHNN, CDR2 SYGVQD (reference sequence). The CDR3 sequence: CASSERQTTDTQYF. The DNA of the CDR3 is TGCGCCAGCAGTGAGAGACAGACCACAGATACGCAGTATTTT.

The CDR3 region is CASSPLAGGPPDEQYF. The CDR3 bases are TGTGCCAGCAGCCCCCTAGCGGGGGGACCCCCCGACGAGCAGTACTTC. The chain carries TRBV9 and TRBJ2-5; 11 positions match TRBD2. Matching the DNA end better, TRBJ2-7 makes the J call doubtful. The CDR3 is made up of 16 amino acids. Per the germline V gene, CDR1 is SGDLS and CDR2 is YYNGEE.

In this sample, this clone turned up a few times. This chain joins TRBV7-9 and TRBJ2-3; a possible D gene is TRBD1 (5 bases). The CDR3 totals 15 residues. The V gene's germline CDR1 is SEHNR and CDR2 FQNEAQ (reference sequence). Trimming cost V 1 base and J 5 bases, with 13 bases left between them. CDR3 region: CASSLGSGNLDTQYF. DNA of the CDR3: TGTGCCAGCAGCTTAGGGTCAGGGAATCTAGATACGCAGTATTTT.

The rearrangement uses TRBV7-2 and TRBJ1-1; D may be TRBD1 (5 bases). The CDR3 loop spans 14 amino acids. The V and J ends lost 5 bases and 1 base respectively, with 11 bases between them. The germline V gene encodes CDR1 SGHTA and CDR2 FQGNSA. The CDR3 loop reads CASSEGHANTEAFF. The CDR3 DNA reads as TGTGCCAGCAGCGAAGGACACGCGAACACTGAAGCTTTCTTT.